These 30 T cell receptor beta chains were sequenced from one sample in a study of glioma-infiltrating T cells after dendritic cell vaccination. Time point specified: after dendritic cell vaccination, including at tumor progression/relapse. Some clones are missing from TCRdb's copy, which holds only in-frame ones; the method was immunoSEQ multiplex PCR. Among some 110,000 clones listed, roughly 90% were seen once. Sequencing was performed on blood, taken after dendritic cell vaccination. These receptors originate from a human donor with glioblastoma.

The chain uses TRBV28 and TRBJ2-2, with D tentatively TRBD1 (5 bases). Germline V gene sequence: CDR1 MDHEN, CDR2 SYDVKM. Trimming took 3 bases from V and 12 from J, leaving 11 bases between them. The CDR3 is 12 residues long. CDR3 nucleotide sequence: TGTGCCAGCAGTTTTGGGGCGACGAAGCTGTTTTTT. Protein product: CASSFGATKLFF.

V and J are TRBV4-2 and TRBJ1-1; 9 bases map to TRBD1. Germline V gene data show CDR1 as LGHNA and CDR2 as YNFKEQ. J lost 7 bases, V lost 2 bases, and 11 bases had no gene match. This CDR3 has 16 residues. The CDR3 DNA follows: TGTGCCAGCAGCCAACGGACAGGGGTCGATGCGGTTGAAGCTTTCTTT. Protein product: CASSQRTGVDAVEAFF.

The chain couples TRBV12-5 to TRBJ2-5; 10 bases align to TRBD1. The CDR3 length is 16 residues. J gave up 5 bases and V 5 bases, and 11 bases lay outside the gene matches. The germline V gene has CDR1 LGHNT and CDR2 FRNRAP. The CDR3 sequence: CASGPRRDRGGETQYF. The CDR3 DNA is TGTGCTAGTGGTCCTCGCCGGGACAGGGGTGGGGAGACCCAGTACTTC. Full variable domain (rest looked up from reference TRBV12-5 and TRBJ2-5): DARVTQTPRHKVTEMGQEVTMRCQPILGHNTVFWYRQTMMQGLELLAYFRNRAPLDDSGMPKDRFSAEMPDATLATLKIQPSEPRDSAVYFCASGPRRDRGGETQYFGPGTRLLVL.

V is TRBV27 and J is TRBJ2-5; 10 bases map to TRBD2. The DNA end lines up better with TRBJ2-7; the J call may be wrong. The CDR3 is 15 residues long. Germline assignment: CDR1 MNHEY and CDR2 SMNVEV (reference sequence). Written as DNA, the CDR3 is TGTGCCAGCAGGTTGGGGGGGCTAGCGGGAGCCGAGCAGTACTTC. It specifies CASRLGGLAGAEQYF.

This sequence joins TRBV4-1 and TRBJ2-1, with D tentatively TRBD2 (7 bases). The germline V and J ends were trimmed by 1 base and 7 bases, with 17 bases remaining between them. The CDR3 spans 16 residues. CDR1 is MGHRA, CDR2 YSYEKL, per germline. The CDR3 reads CASSQGAGGPWNEQFF. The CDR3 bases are TGCGCCAGCAGCCAAGGGGCCGGGGGGCCTTGGAATGAGCAGTTCTTC.

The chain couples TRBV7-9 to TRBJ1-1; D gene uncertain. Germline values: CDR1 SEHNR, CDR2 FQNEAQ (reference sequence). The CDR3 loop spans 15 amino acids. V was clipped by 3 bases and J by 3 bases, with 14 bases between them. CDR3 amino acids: CASSFGSSTYTEAFF. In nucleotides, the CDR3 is TGTGCCAGCAGCTTCGGGAGTAGTACGTACACTGAAGCTTTCTTT. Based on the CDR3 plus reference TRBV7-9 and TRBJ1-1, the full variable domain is DTGVSQNPRHKITKRGQNVTFRCDPISEHNRLYWYRQTLGQGPEFLTYFQNEAQLEKSRLLSDRFSAERPKGSFSTLEIQRTEQGDSAMYLCASSFGSSTYTEAFFGQGTRLTVV.

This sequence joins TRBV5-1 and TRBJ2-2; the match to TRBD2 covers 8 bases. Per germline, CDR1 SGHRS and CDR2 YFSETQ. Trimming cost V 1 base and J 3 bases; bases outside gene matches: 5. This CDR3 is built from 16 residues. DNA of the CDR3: TGCGCCAGCAGCTTGATCGTCGGGGGGGACACCGGGGAGCTGTTTTTT. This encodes CASSLIVGGDTGELFF.

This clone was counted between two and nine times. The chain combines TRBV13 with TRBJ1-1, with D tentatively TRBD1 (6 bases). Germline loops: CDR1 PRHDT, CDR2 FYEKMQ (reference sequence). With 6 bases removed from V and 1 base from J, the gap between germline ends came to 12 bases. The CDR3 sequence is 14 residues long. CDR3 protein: CASRPTGQNTEAFF. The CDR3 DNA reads TGTGCCAGCAGACCAACAGGGCAGAACACTGAAGCTTTCTTT.

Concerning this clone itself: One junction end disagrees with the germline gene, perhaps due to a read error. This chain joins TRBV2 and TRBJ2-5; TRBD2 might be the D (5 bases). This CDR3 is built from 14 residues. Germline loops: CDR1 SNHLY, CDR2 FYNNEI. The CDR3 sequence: CASTEANSVETQYF. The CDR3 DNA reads TGTGCCAGCACTGAAGCGAATAGCGTAGAGACCCAGTACTTC.

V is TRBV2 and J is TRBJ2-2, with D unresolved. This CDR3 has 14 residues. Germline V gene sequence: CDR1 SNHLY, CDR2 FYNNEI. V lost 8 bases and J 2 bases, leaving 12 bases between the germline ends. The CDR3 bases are TGTGCCAGCCGCCCGGGTTTTAACACCGGGGAGCTGTTTTTT. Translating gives CASRPGFNTGELFF.

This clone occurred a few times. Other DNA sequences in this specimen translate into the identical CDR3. The CDR3 coding sequence is TGTGCCAGCAGCCAAGAGGCTAGCAGCTCCTACGAGCAGTACTTC. Translating gives CASSQEASSSYEQYF. The V gene is TRBV4-2, the J gene TRBJ2-7; possibly TRBD2 for D (5 bases). CDR1 LGHNA and CDR2 YNFKEQ come from the germline V gene. This CDR3 region has 15 residues. The V and J ends lost 0 bases and 0 bases respectively, with 9 bases between them.

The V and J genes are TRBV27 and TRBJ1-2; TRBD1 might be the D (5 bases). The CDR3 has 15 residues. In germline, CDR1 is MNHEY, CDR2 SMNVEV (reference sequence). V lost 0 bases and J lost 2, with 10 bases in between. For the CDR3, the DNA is TGTGCCAGCAGTTTATCACCAGGGATGAACTATGGCTACACCTTC. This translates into CASSLSPGMNYGYTF.

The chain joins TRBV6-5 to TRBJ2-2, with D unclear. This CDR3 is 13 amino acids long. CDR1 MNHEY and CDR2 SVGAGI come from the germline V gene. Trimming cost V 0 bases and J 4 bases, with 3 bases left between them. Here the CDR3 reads CASSYSFTGELFF. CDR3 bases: TGTGCCAGCAGTTACTCCTTCACCGGGGAGCTGTTTTTT.

The CDR3 DNA follows: TGTGCCAGCAGATCTAAAGAGACCCAGTACTTC. It codes for CASRSKETQYF. The rearrangement uses TRBV6-6 and TRBJ2-5; D not resolved. Germline V gene data show CDR1 as MNHNY and CDR2 as SVGAGI (reference sequence). CDR3 length equals 11 residues. The V and J ends lost 6 bases and 3 bases respectively, with 5 bases between them.

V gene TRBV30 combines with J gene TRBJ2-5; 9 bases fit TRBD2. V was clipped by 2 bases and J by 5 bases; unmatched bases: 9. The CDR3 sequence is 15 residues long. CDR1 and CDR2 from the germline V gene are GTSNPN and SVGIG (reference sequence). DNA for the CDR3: TGTGCCTGGAGTTCGGGGCGGGAGGGCCGGGAGACCCAGTACTTC. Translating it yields CAWSSGREGRETQYF.

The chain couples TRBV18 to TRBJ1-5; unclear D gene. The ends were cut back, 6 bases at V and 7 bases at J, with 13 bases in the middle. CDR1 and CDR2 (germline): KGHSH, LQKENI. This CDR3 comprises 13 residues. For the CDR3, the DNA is TGTGCCAGCTCCCGGACGGGAGAGCAGCCCCAGCATTTT. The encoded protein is CASSRTGEQPQHF.

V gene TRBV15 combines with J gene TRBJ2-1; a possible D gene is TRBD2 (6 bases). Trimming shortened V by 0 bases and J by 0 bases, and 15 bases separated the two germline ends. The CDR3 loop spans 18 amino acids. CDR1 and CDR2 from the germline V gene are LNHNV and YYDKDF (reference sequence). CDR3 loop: CATSRDKEGRYSYNEQFF. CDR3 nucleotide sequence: TGTGCCACCAGCAGAGATAAGGAGGGGCGATACTCCTACAATGAGCAGTTCTTC.

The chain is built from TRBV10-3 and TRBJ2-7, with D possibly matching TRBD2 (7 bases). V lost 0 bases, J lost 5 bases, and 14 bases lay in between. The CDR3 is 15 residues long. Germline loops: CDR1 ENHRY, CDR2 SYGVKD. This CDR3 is CAISESGGGNNEQYF. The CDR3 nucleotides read TGTGCCATCAGTGAGTCGGGGGGGGGCAACAACGAGCAGTACTTC.

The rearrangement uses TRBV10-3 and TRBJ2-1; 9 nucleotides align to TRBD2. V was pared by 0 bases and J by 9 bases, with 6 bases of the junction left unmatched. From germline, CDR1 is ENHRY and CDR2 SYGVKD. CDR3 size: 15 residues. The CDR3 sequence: CAISESIGGRGEQFF. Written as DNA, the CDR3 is TGTGCCATCAGTGAGTCGATTGGCGGGAGGGGTGAGCAGTTCTTC.

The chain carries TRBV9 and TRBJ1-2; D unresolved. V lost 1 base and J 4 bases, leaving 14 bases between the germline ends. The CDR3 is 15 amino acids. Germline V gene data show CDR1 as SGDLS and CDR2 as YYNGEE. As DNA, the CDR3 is TGTGCCAGCAGCGTAACGCCCGACAACACCTATGGCTACACCTTC. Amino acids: CASSVTPDNTYGYTF.

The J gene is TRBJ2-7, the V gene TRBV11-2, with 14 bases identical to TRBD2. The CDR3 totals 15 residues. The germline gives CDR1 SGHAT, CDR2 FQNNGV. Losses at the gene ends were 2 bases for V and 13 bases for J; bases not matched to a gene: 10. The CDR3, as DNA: TGTGCCAGCAGCTTAAGGGGACTAGCGGGAGTGCGGGTATACTTC. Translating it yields CASSLRGLAGVRVYF. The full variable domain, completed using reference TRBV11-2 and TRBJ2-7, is EAGVAQSPRYKIIEKRQSVAFWCNPISGHATLYWYQQILGQGPKLLIQFQNNGVVDDSQLPKDRFSAERLKGVDSTLKIQPAKLEDSAVYLCASSLRGLAGVRVYFGPGTRLTVT.

The CDR3 sequence: CASSYSTGGTEAFF. CDR3 DNA sequence: TGTGCCAGCAGTTACTCGACAGGGGGCACTGAAGCTTTCTTT. The chain carries TRBV6-6 and TRBJ1-1, with TRBD1 matching over 9 bases. The germline gives CDR1 MNHNY, CDR2 SVGAGI (reference sequence). The CDR3 has 14 residues. Trimming removed 0 bases from V and 4 bases from J; junction bases left unmatched: 0.

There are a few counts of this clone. This CDR3 is CAEGGQGTRPGEQFF. The DNA for the CDR3 is TGTGCCGAAGGGGGACAGGGGACTCGACCGGGCGAGCAGTTCTTC. The chain is built from TRBV19 and TRBJ2-1; 10 bases agree with TRBD1. Germline V lookup: CDR1 LNHDA, CDR2 SQIVND (reference sequence). This CDR3 is 15 amino acids long. After removal of 11 bases from V and 10 bases from J, the junction contained 17 bases not matched to a gene.

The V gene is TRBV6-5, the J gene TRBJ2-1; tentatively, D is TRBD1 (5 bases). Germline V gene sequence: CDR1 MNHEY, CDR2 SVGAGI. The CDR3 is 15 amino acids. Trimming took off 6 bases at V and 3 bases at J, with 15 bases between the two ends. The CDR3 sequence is CASRPSGALYNEQFF. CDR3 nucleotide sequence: TGTGCCAGCAGACCTTCTGGGGCCCTCTACAATGAGCAGTTCTTC.

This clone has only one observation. The CDR3 DNA follows: TGTGCCAGCAGTGAATGGGGCGGGGGTAACTTGTACGAGCAGTACTTC. It specifies CASSEWGGGNLYEQYF. The chain combines TRBV2 with TRBJ2-5; the match to TRBD2 covers 7 bases. The end of the DNA aligns better with TRBJ2-7, so the J call may be wrong. Per germline, CDR1 SNHLY and CDR2 FYNNEI. The CDR3 extends over 16 amino acids.

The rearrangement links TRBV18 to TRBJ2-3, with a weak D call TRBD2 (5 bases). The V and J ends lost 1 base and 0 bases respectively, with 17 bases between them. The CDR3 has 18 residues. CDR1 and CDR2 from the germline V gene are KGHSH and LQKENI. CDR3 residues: CASSPRRMAGLSTDTQYF. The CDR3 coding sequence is TGTGCCAGCTCACCACGGAGGATGGCAGGTCTTAGCACAGATACGCAGTATTTT.

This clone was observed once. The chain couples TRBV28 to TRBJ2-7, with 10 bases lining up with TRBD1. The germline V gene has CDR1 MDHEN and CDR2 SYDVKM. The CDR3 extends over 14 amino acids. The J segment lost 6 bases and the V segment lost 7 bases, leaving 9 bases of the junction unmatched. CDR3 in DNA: TGTGCCAGCAATAGACAGGGGGCAAAAGCCGAGCAGTACTTC. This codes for CASNRQGAKAEQYF.

The CDR3: CAWSPNSGVREKLFF. The CDR3 coding sequence is TGTGCCTGGAGCCCGAATTCGGGGGTTCGGGAAAAACTGTTTTTT. The chain recombines TRBV30 with TRBJ1-4; the D gene is possibly TRBD1 (5 bases). The CDR3 has 15 amino acids. Germline V gene data show CDR1 as GTSNPN and CDR2 as SVGIG (reference sequence). V gave up 3 bases and J gave up 8 bases, with 19 bases separating them.

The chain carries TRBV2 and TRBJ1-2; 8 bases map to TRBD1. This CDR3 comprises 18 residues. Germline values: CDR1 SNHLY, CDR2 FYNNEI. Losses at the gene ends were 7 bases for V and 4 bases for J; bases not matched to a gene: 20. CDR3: CASITRGEIRGHGYGYTF. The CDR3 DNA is TGTGCCAGCATTACGAGGGGCGAGATCAGGGGGCATGGCTATGGCTACACCTTC.

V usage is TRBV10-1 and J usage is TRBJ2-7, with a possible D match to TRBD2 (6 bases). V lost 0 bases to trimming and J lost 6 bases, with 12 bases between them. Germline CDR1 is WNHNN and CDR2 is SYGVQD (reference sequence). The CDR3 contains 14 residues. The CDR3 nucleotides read TGCGCCAGCAGTGAGTCCGATAGGGGAGGCGAGCAGTACTTC. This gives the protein CASSESDRGGEQYF.